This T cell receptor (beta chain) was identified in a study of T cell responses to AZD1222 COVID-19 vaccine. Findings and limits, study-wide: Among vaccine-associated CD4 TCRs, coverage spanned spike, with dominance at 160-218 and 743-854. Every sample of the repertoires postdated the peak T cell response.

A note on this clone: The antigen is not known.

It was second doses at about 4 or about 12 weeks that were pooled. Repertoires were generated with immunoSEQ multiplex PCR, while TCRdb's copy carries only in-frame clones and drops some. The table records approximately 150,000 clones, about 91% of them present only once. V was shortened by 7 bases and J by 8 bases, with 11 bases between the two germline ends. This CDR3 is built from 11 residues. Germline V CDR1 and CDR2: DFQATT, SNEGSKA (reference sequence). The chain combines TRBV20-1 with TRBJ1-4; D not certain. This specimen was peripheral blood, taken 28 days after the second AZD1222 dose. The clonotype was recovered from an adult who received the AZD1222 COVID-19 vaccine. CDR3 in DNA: TGCAGTGTTCCAGGTTTCGAAAAACTGTTTTTT. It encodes CSVPGFEKLFF.